One and the same sample provided the 20 T cell receptor beta chains below, sequenced in a study of T cells in Graves' hyperthyroidism and ophthalmopathy. There were TCR beta CDR3 regions amplified from RNA transcripts. First-round RT-PCR with HTBI primers amplified the TCR CDR3 region. TCRdb re-called the multiplex PCR reads with MiXCR, one entry per CDR3 protein. Of about 52,000 distinct CDR3 sequences in the sample, roughly 50% were seen once. Input material: blood. The receptors were sampled from a woman in her fifties or sixties with Graves' ophthalmopathy.

This clonotype has ten or more counts. The rearrangement joins TRBV2 to TRBJ2-5, with 10 bases that match TRBD2. The CDR3 length is 15 residues. Germline values: CDR1 SNHLY, CDR2 FYNNEI. The V segment lost 4 bases and the J segment 3 bases; nucleotides outside the gene matches: 5. In DNA form, the CDR3 reads TGTGCCAGCAGTGCCAGCGGGAGGGCCAAAGAGACCCAGTACTTC. The encoded protein is CASSASGRAKETQYF. The entire variable domain, with the rest obtained from reference TRBV2 and TRBJ2-5, is as follows: EPEVTQTPSHQVTQMGQEVILRCVPISNHLYFYWYRQILGQKVEFLVSFYNNEISEKSEIFDDQFSVERPDGSNFTLKIRSTKLEDSAMYFCASSASGRAKETQYFGPGTRLLVL.

The chain couples TRBV7-2 to TRBJ1-6, with TRBD1 identical over 7 bases. The CDR3 has 13 residues. Germline trimming cut 11 bases from V and 7 bases from J; bases unmatched to any gene: 8. The germline V gene has CDR1 SGHTA and CDR2 FQGNSA. CDR3 amino acids: CAGPGQPNSPLHF. CDR3 nucleotide sequence: TGTGCCGGCCCGGGACAGCCGAATTCACCCCTCCACTTT.

In its sample, this clonotype was seen many times. The rearrangement links TRBV5-1 to TRBJ2-6, with 8 positions matching TRBD1. J lost 0 bases, V lost 2 bases, and 1 base had no gene match. The germline V gene encodes CDR1 SGHRS and CDR2 YFSETQ. CDR3 length: 16 amino acids. The CDR3 loop reads CASSFTGGSGANVLTF. The CDR3 DNA follows: TGCGCCAGCAGCTTTACAGGGGGCTCTGGGGCCAACGTCCTGACTTTC.

This clonotype came up many times. The genes are TRBV7-8 and TRBJ2-6; D unresolved. Trimming took off 1 base at V and 1 base at J, with 8 bases between the two ends. This CDR3 spans 16 amino acids. The germline V gene has CDR1 SGHVS and CDR2 FQNEAQ. CDR3 loop: CASSLVRFSGANVLTF. The CDR3 DNA sequence: TGTGCCAGCAGCTTAGTCAGGTTTTCTGGGGCCAACGTCCTGACTTTC.

DNA for the CDR3: TGTGCCAGCAGCGCCATGGCGGGAGGCGAGCAGTACTTC. This gives the protein CASSAMAGGEQYF. The V gene is TRBV7-6, the J gene TRBJ2-7, with 8 positions matching TRBD2. The J segment lost 6 bases and the V segment lost 5 bases, leaving 6 bases of the junction unmatched. Germline lookup yields CDR1 SGHVS and CDR2 FNYEAQ. This CDR3 is 13 amino acids long.

This clonotype has just a few counts. The chain combines TRBV9 with TRBJ1-4; no clear D. The CDR3 is 15 residues long. Between the trimmed V and J ends, which lost 7 bases and 0 bases, there was a span of 13 bases. CDR1 is SGDLS, CDR2 YYNGEE, per germline. The CDR3 loop reads CASSPRPATNEKLFF. CDR3 nucleotide sequence: TGTGCCAGCTCACCGAGACCAGCAACTAATGAAAAACTGTTTTTT.

This clonotype is judged medium-sized. V usage is TRBV24-1 and J usage is TRBJ2-7; the match to TRBD2 covers 8 bases. The CDR3 is 12 amino acids. CDR1 KGHDR and CDR2 SFDVKD come from the germline V gene. V trimming: 6 bases; J trimming: 6 bases; junction bases outside the gene matches: 3. CDR3 sequence reads: CATSREGGEQYF. Written as DNA, the CDR3 is TGTGCCACCAGTCGGGAGGGCGGCGAGCAGTACTTC.

This clonotype was counted ten times or more. This chain uses TRBV7-2 with TRBJ1-5; 8 positions match TRBD1. This CDR3 is built from 14 residues. After removal of 1 base from V and 7 bases from J, the junction contained 3 bases not matched to a gene. Germline CDR1 reads SGHTA; CDR2 reads FQGNSA. CDR3 in DNA: TGTGCCAGCAGCTTAGGGACAGGGACGCAGCCCCAGCATTTT. Its protein product is CASSLGTGTQPQHF.

This clonotype was found many times. The chain has TRBV5-4 and TRBJ2-5, with D hard to call. Germline CDR1 SGHNT, CDR2 YYREEE (reference sequence). There are 13 residues in the CDR3. Deletions cut 0 bases from V and 5 bases from J, with 8 bases between. CDR3 in DNA: TGTGCCAGCAGCTTGGAGCGTAGGGAGACCCAGTACTTC. This sequence encodes CASSLERRETQYF. Full variable domain (rest looked up from reference TRBV5-4 and TRBJ2-5): ETGVTQSPTHLIKTRGQQVTLRCSSQSGHNTVSWYQQALGQGPQFIFQYYREEENGRGNFPPRFSGLQFPNYSSELNVNALELDDSALYLCASSLERRETQYFGPGTRLLVL.

V gene TRBV24-1 combines with J gene TRBJ2-1; 16 bases agree with TRBD2. The length of the CDR3 is 18 residues. With V trimmed by 1 base and J by 7 bases, 6 bases remained unmatched. The germline V gene has CDR1 KGHDR and CDR2 SFDVKD. CDR3 sequence (DNA): TGTGCCACCAGTGATTTTGGGACTAGCGGGAGGGCGTGGAATGAGCAGTTCTTC. As protein: CATSDFGTSGRAWNEQFF.

This clonotype is classed as medium-sized. This chain joins TRBV2 and TRBJ2-7; D unresolved. Germline lookup yields CDR1 SNHLY and CDR2 FYNNEI. The CDR3 has 12 residues. V was pared by 2 bases and J by 3 bases, with 5 bases between. CDR3 sequence (DNA): TGTGCCAGCAGTGAACGGAACTACGAGCAGTACTTC. This gives the protein CASSERNYEQYF.

Remarks on this clonotype: No conserved phenylalanine or tryptophan ends this CDR3, so it is likely a read error. V gene TRBV7-9 combines with J gene TRBJ1-5; 7 bases are shared with TRBD1. The CDR3 sequence is 16 residues long. CDR1 is SEHNR, CDR2 FQNEAQ, per germline (reference sequence). The CDR3 here is CASGLGTGASNQPQHV. The CDR3 nucleotides are TGTGCCAGCGGCTTAGGAACAGGGGCTAGCAATCAGCCCCAGCATGTT.

V gene TRBV6-1 combines with J gene TRBJ2-7, with TRBD1 identical over 8 bases. The length of the CDR3 is 15 residues. Germline trimming cut 8 bases from V and 2 bases from J; bases unmatched to any gene: 11. Per germline, CDR1 MNHNS and CDR2 SASEGT. CDR3 DNA: TGTGCCAGCCACCGTGAGACAGGGGTAGCCTACGAGCAGTACTTC. It translates to CASHRETGVAYEQYF.

This clonotype appeared many times. The chain carries TRBV7-3 and TRBJ1-6, with a possible D match to TRBD1 (6 bases). The CDR3 is 14 residues long. CDR1 and CDR2 from the germline V gene are SGHTA and FQGTGA. V lost 3 bases and J 8 bases, leaving 11 bases between the germline ends. CDR3 sequence reads: CASSLGAVDSPLHF. The CDR3, as DNA: TGTGCCAGCAGCTTGGGGGCCGTGGATTCACCCCTCCACTTT.

Comments on this clonotype: A much larger clone differs from this one at a single base, so this may be a read error. This chain connects TRBV5-4 to TRBJ1-1, with 7 nucleotides matching TRBD1. This CDR3 is built from 16 residues. CDR1 and CDR2 from the germline V gene are SGHNT and YYREEE (reference sequence). The DNA for the CDR3 is TGTGCCAGCAGCTTGCAGGCAGGGGGTATAAACACTGCAGCTTTCTTT. Translated: CASSLQAGGINTAAFF.

This clonotype appeared many times. The rearrangement joins TRBV7-3 to TRBJ2-4, with TRBD1 identical over 9 bases. The germline CDR1 and CDR2 sequences are SGHTA and FQGTGA. With V trimmed by 1 base and J by 0 bases, 19 bases remained unmatched. The CDR3 is 22 amino acids. CDR3 sequence: CASSLRSGTGLGGELAKNIQYF. DNA of the CDR3: TGTGCCAGCAGCTTAAGGTCCGGGACAGGGTTAGGGGGGGAGCTAGCCAAAAACATTCAGTACTTC. The full variable domain, its missing parts supplied by reference TRBV7-3 and TRBJ2-4, is GAGVSQTPSNKVTEKGKYVELRCDPISGHTALYWYRQSLGQGPEFLIYFQGTGAADDSGLPNDRFFAVRPEGSVSTLKIQRTERGDSAVYLCASSLRSGTGLGGELAKNIQYFGAGTRLSVL.

V and J are TRBV20-1 and TRBJ1-6, with D unclear. The CDR3 spans 13 residues. Germline assignment: CDR1 DFQATT and CDR2 SNEGSKA (reference sequence). V lost 2 bases, J lost 9 bases, and 11 bases lay in between. The CDR3 loop reads CSARQVDFSPLHF. The CDR3 DNA is TGCAGTGCTAGACAGGTTGACTTTTCACCCCTCCACTTT.

The CDR3 DNA is TGCGCCAGCAGCCAAGTGAGGGCGGGGAGAGCTCCAGAGACCCAGTACTTC. Translation gives CASSQVRAGRAPETQYF. The V call is TRBV4-1, the J call TRBJ2-5; D possibly corresponds to TRBD2 (6 bases). Germline CDR1 MGHRA, CDR2 YSYEKL. V was trimmed by 1 base and J by 4 bases, leaving 19 bases between them. This CDR3 comprises 17 residues.

V usage is TRBV27 and J usage is TRBJ1-2; D might be TRBD1 (6 bases). V was clipped by 7 bases and J by 2 bases, with 17 bases between them. The CDR3 length is 15 residues. CDR1 is MNHEY and CDR2 is SMNVEV in the germline V gene (reference sequence). In nucleotides, the CDR3 is TGTGCCAGCATCTTAATCAGGCAGGGGAACTATGGCTACACCTTC. This translates into CASILIRQGNYGYTF.

This clonotype was detected ten times or more. The chain has TRBV20-1 and TRBJ2-5; TRBD2 is a possible D gene (7 bases). This CDR3 is built from 13 residues. Germline V gene sequence: CDR1 DFQATT, CDR2 SNEGSKA (reference sequence). V lost 3 bases and J lost 5, with 13 bases in between. The CDR3 coding sequence is TGCAGTGCTAGGGGGGGGGGGGCCGAGACCCAGTACTTC. Its translation is CSARGGGAETQYF.